Each of the 23 T cell receptor beta chains below was sequenced from the same sample in a study of OX40 agonist ivuxolimab in advanced cancers. Method: immunoSEQ multiplex PCR; TCRdb's copy keeps in-frame clones and lacks some. The sample consists of nearly 50,000 clones, around 87% of them appearing once. Sample: CD4+ or CD8+ T cells sorted from blood, taken in a trial of the OX40 agonist ivuxolimab. These receptors came from an adult with an advanced solid tumor such as melanoma, head and neck, liver or kidney cancer.

The V gene is TRBV5-6, the J gene TRBJ2-7; D perhaps matches TRBD2 (5 bases). CDR1 and CDR2 (germline): SGHDT, YYEEEE. The CDR3 covers 12 residues. V gave up 0 bases and J gave up 13 bases, with 14 bases separating them. CDR3 sequence reads: CASSLAEGSPYF. The CDR3 nucleotides read TGTGCCAGCAGCTTGGCCGAGGGTTCCCCATACTTC.

This clone is a singleton in its sample. The V gene is TRBV2, the J gene TRBJ2-1, with D uncertain. Between the trimmed V and J ends, which lost 5 bases and 4 bases, there was a span of 3 bases. CDR1 SNHLY and CDR2 FYNNEI come from the germline V gene. The CDR3 has 11 amino acids. The CDR3 reads CASSIYNEQFF. The CDR3 nucleotides read TGTGCCAGCAGTATATACAATGAGCAGTTCTTC.

The chain couples TRBV7-9 to TRBJ2-3, with D hard to call. This CDR3 has 13 residues. V gave up 5 bases and J gave up 4 bases, with 10 bases separating them. Germline CDR1 reads SEHNR; CDR2 reads FQNEAQ (reference sequence). The CDR3 loop reads CASSQQVSDTQYF. The CDR3 nucleotides are TGTGCCAGCAGCCAGCAGGTGTCAGATACGCAGTATTTT.

The rearrangement links TRBV11-2 to TRBJ1-6; D gene ambiguous. The CDR3 covers 13 residues. Germline CDR1 reads SGHAT; CDR2 reads FQNNGV. Trimming cost V 3 bases and J 4 bases, with 4 bases left between them. CDR3 sequence (DNA): TGTGCCAGCAGCTTGCAATATAATTCACCCCTCCACTTT. It translates to CASSLQYNSPLHF.

This sequence joins TRBV19 and TRBJ2-3; TRBD1 aligns across 10 bases. V trimming: 3 bases; J trimming: 3 bases; junction bases outside the gene matches: 12. The CDR3 has 18 amino acids. Germline assignment: CDR1 LNHDA and CDR2 SQIVND (reference sequence). The CDR3 DNA reads TGTGCCAGTAGTATGGGACAGGGGTGGTACGGAAAAACAGATACGCAGTATTTT. This translates into CASSMGQGWYGKTDTQYF.

The V gene is TRBV4-1, the J gene TRBJ1-3; 8 bases fit TRBD1. This CDR3 is built from 11 residues. Trimming at V came to 9 bases and at J to 7 bases, leaving 2 bases not matched to a gene. Germline assignment: CDR1 MGHRA and CDR2 YSYEKL. The CDR3 spells CARDRDNTIYF. As DNA, the CDR3 is TGCGCCAGGGACAGGGATAACACCATATATTTT.

This chain links TRBV2 with TRBJ2-5; possible D gene TRBD2, 6 bases. This CDR3 spans 13 amino acids. In germline, CDR1 is SNHLY, CDR2 FYNNEI. Between the trimmed V and J ends, which lost 2 bases and 6 bases, there was a span of 10 bases. The CDR3 is CASSELGRQTQYF. The CDR3 DNA reads TGTGCCAGCAGTGAATTGGGGAGGCAGACCCAGTACTTC.

V is TRBV19 and J is TRBJ2-7; 7 bases fit TRBD2. In germline, CDR1 is LNHDA, CDR2 SQIVND (reference sequence). CDR3 size: 15 residues. V lost 2 bases and J lost 4; bases outside the gene matches: 8. CDR3 nucleotides: TGTGCCAGTAGTATACAGGCTAGCGGTACTTACGAGCAGTACTTC. The encoded protein is CASSIQASGTYEQYF.

The chain couples TRBV4-2 to TRBJ2-5, with 10 bases fitting TRBD1. The assigned J gene may be wrong: the sequence end matches TRBJ2-7 better. The CDR3 totals 19 residues. Germline V CDR1 and CDR2: LGHNA, YNFKEQ. In DNA form, the CDR3 reads TGTGCCAGCAGCCAAGAGAGGGACAGGGGTCTGTCTCACACCTACGAGCAGTACTTC. As protein: CASSQERDRGLSHTYEQYF.

The rearrangement uses TRBV6-1 and TRBJ2-1; TRBD2 matches at 12 bases. Germline V gene data show CDR1 as MNHNS and CDR2 as SASEGT. This CDR3 has 15 amino acids. Trimming at V came to 7 bases and at J to 7 bases, leaving 8 bases not matched to a gene. This CDR3 is CASKAASGRGNEQFF. The DNA of the CDR3 is TGTGCCAGCAAGGCCGCTAGCGGGAGGGGGAATGAGCAGTTCTTC.

The chain joins TRBV7-2 to TRBJ2-3; tentative D call: TRBD2 (5 bases). Germline V gene sequence: CDR1 SGHTA, CDR2 FQGNSA. The length of the CDR3 is 14 residues. The ends were cut back, 1 base at V and 6 bases at J, with 11 bases in the middle. CDR3 DNA: TGTGCCAGCAGCTTAGGGGCCCGCGGGGATACGCAGTATTTT. As protein: CASSLGARGDTQYF.

V usage is TRBV2 and J usage is TRBJ1-5; weak D call: TRBD1 (6 bases). Deletions cut 5 bases from V and 0 bases from J, with 8 bases between. CDR1 and CDR2 (germline): SNHLY, FYNNEI. The CDR3 consists of 14 residues. The CDR3 bases are TGTGCCAGCAGTTGGACAGTTAGCAATCAGCCCCAGCATTTT. Its translation is CASSWTVSNQPQHF.

This clone was recorded only once. The chain has TRBV12-5 and TRBJ2-1, with 9 bases fitting TRBD1. The germline V gene encodes CDR1 LGHNT and CDR2 FRNRAP. The CDR3 consists of 15 residues. V lost 9 bases, J lost 5 bases, and 11 bases stayed unmatched. As DNA, the CDR3 is TGTGCTAGGGGTCCCACCGGGACAGGGCACAATGAGCAGTTCTTC. It encodes CARGPTGTGHNEQFF.

The chain has TRBV5-1 and TRBJ1-1; no reliable D call. The germline CDR1 and CDR2 sequences are SGHRS and YFSETQ. V lost 5 bases, J lost 2 bases, and 10 bases lay in between. This CDR3 is 13 amino acids long. The CDR3 DNA sequence: TGCGCCAGCAGGGTCCGAGAAAACACTGAAGCTTTCTTT. Its protein product is CASRVRENTEAFF.

The CDR3 DNA sequence: TGTGCCAGCAGCTTAGGGACTAGCGGGAGGGCGCAGTATTTT. Its translation is CASSLGTSGRAQYF. The chain recombines TRBV11-2 with TRBJ2-3, with 15 bases lining up with TRBD2. There are 14 residues in the CDR3. V lost 1 base and J lost 10; bases outside the gene matches: 0. The V gene's germline CDR1 is SGHAT and CDR2 FQNNGV.

This chain connects TRBV23-1 to TRBJ2-1; the D is unclear. TRBV23-1 is marked as an open reading frame, function uncertain. The CDR3 has 16 amino acids. V was shortened by 2 bases and J by 0 bases, with 11 bases between the two germline ends. The CDR3 loop is CASSQVDLSSYNEQFF. DNA of the CDR3: TGCGCCAGCAGTCAAGTAGACCTGAGCTCCTACAATGAGCAGTTCTTC.

This chain uses TRBV7-9 with TRBJ2-3; D perhaps matches TRBD1 (6 bases). CDR1 SEHNR and CDR2 FQNEAQ come from the germline V gene (reference sequence). The length of the CDR3 is 15 residues. V shed 6 bases and J shed 2 bases, with 15 bases lying between them. The CDR3 DNA sequence: TGTGCCAGCAGTTACGGACAGTTTCCCACAGATACGCAGTATTTT. This gives the protein CASSYGQFPTDTQYF.

This clone was observed once. The J gene is TRBJ2-2, the V gene TRBV7-7; TRBD2 matches 9 bases. V was pared by 6 bases and J by 6 bases, with 11 bases of the junction left unmatched. Germline V lookup: CDR1 SSHAT, CDR2 FNYEAQ (reference sequence). This CDR3 has 16 amino acids. CDR3 in amino acids: CASSFTPGLASGELFF. CDR3 bases: TGTGCCAGCAGTTTCACCCCCGGACTAGCGTCCGGGGAGCTGTTTTTT.

The chain has TRBV7-8 and TRBJ2-6; D gene unclear. This CDR3 region has 18 residues. V shed 4 bases and J shed 1 base, with 17 bases lying between them. Germline V lookup: CDR1 SGHVS, CDR2 FQNEAQ. CDR3: CASSSQSLLYSGANVLTF. DNA for the CDR3: TGTGCCAGCAGCTCACAGAGTCTTCTTTATTCTGGGGCCAACGTCCTGACTTTC. Filled out from reference TRBV7-8 and TRBJ2-6, the complete variable domain reads GAGVSQSPRYKVAKRGQDVALRCDPISGHVSLFWYQQALGQGPEFLTYFQNEAQLDKSGLPSDRFFAERPEGSVSTLKIQRTQQEDSAVYLCASSSQSLLYSGANVLTFGAGSRLTVL.

V usage is TRBV14 and J usage is TRBJ1-5; no clear D gene. Looked up from germline, CDR1 is SGHDN and CDR2 is FVKESK. There are 13 residues in the CDR3. The V end lost 0 bases, the J end lost 6 bases, and 6 bases lay between the germline ends. CDR3 nucleotide sequence: TGTGCCAGCAGCCAAGATGTTCGTCAGCCCCAGCATTTT. Amino acid sequence: CASSQDVRQPQHF. Filled out from reference TRBV14 and TRBJ1-5, the complete variable domain reads EAGVTQFPSHSVIEKGQTVTLRCDPISGHDNLYWYRRVMGKEIKFLLHFVKESKQDESGMPNNRFLAERTGGTYSTLKVQPAELEDSGVYFCASSQDVRQPQHFGDGTRLSIL.

This rearrangement joins TRBV19 to TRBJ2-1; no firm D call. CDR1 and CDR2 (germline): LNHDA, SQIVND (reference sequence). With 1 base removed from V and 4 bases from J, the gap between germline ends came to 14 bases. The CDR3 is made up of 16 amino acids. CDR3 in DNA: TGTGCCAGTAGTATAGGGGCAGGTTATAGTTACAATGAGCAGTTCTTC. This encodes CASSIGAGYSYNEQFF.

This sequence joins TRBV30 and TRBJ2-3; D unresolved. Deletions cut 2 bases from V and 0 bases from J, with 9 bases between. Germline loops: CDR1 GTSNPN, CDR2 SVGIG (reference sequence). The length of the CDR3 is 14 residues. The CDR3 region is CAWSLPVSTDTQYF. The CDR3 DNA reads as TGTGCCTGGAGTCTCCCGGTTAGCACAGATACGCAGTATTTT.

The J gene is TRBJ2-4, the V gene TRBV7-2; D is undetermined. V gave up 4 bases and J gave up 3 bases, with 13 bases separating them. This CDR3 spans 15 amino acids. Germline V gene sequence: CDR1 SGHTA, CDR2 FQGNSA. CDR3 bases: TGTGCCAGCAGCTCGCCAGAGGCAGGCAAAAACATTCAGTACTTC. As protein: CASSSPEAGKNIQYF.